This T cell receptor (beta chain) was sequenced in a study of a mutant IDH1 vaccine in newly diagnosed glioma (dated by TCRdb to 2020 to 2022). Background on the whole study: Eight vaccinations were administered to patients in weeks 1, 3, 5, 7, 11, 15, 19 and 23, corresponding to visits V03 through V10. Vaccination was initiated 4-6 weeks after radiotherapy alone, or concurrently with temozolomide cycles in the chemotherapy-containing groups. Of the roughly 30 treated patients, about 60% were male and 37.5% were female, and the mean age was roughly 40 years. Before enrollment, most patients had been given radiochemotherapy with temozolomide as standard therapy, while the rest had received either radiotherapy alone or temozolomide alone. Peripheral blood was drawn at six visits: V03 (baseline), V05, V07, V10, V12 and V13. Longitudinal TCRB deep sequencing was done for 25 to 30 treated patients, wherever samples were available for exploratory analyses. General findings and caveats noted by the study authors: The authors stated that sample limitations prevented analyses of patient blood samples from being reproduced. Selection of PBMC samples for TCRB deep sequencing was based on availability. No apparent relationship was observed between pseudoprogression and alterations in the top peripheral T cell clonotypes detected by TCRB sequencing. Immune responses induced by the vaccine were seen in about 93% of patients across multiple MHC alleles.

Library generation was performed with the immunoSEQ multiplex PCR assay. The hsTCRB Kit was used according to the manufacturer's protocol to amplify rearranged TCR beta chain sequences. TCRB libraries were sequenced on an Illumina MiSeq. Turning to the authors' computational methods: Demultiplexing, trimming and gene mapping were performed with the kit vendor's proprietary platform. TCRdb mirrors the immuneACCESS table, restricted to in-frame sequences. Some clones are absent from its copies; in checked studies, under half trace to an unresolved V gene, and the reason for the others is unknown. That table is the source of V, J and clone size, and D and trimming were worked out from the DNA. Counted in this sample were 20,000 to 25,000 clones; approximately 79% of them appeared once. The ten largest clonotypes hold approximately 8% of the sample. The sample's time point label is to be understood as: week 11, during vaccination. Every vaccine dose consisted of 300 ug of a 20-mer mutant IDH1 peptide in Montanide, administered subcutaneously together with topical imiquimod. The donors had newly diagnosed IDH1-mutant astrocytomas of WHO grade 3 or 4 that showed loss of nuclear ATRX. The samples were drawn from NOA16, a multicentre, single-arm, open-label phase I trial in Germany that tested a mutant IDH1 peptide vaccine in humans for the first time. Genomic DNA for TCRB sequencing was isolated from EDTA blood with the DNeasy Blood and Tissue Kit.

Comments on this clone: Its antigen has not been determined. Base qualities were left out, and no much larger clone turns up one base away.

The source was PBMCs, collected from a glioma patient whose treatment included an IDH1 peptide vaccine. The clonotype originates from a middle-aged man with glioma.

CDR3 loop: CASSYGAWGYGYTF. Here is the DNA: TGTGCCAGCAGTTACGGGGCCTGGGGGTATGGCTACACCTTC. Recombination joined TRBV6-5 with TRBJ1-2; TRBD1 is possibly the D segment (5 matching bases). CDR1 is given as MNHEY and CDR2 as SVGAGI, both from the germline V gene. V was cut back by 2 bases and J by 5 bases, leaving a gap of 12 bases between them. From cysteine to phenylalanine, the CDR3 is 14 amino acids long. The read is trimmed to its CDR3 DNA, 42 bases read in frame from base 1.